This T cell receptor (beta chain) came from a study of OX40 agonist ivuxolimab in advanced cancers. At the level of the whole study: The costimulatory receptor OX40 (CD134) was targeted by ivuxolimab, a fully human IgG2 agonistic monoclonal antibody. Peripheral TCRbeta sequencing was intended to test whether TCR sequence diversity was altered and clonal T-cell expansion was caused by ivuxolimab. Patients were allowed to have had prior anti-PD-1, anti-PD-L1 or anti-CTLA-4 therapy, and 30% to 40% of the dose-escalation patients had previously received checkpoint inhibitors. Three dose-escalation patients achieved partial responses, one with hepatocellular carcinoma and two with cutaneous melanoma. Of the roughly 53 patients in dose escalation, about 20 had hepatocellular carcinoma, about 15 had melanoma, 9 had renal cell carcinoma and 9 had head and neck cancer. Intravenous ivuxolimab was administered to patients every 2 weeks at six dose levels: 0.01, 0.1, 0.3, 1.5, 3 and 10 mg/kg. In the dose-escalation cohort, roughly 82% of patients were male, and the mean age was 60 years with a range of roughly 20 to 85. The paper describes the monotherapy dose-escalation part (N ≈ 52 patients) of the phase I trial of ivuxolimab. The paper's findings and limits, for the study overall: Low levels of normalized T-cell clonal expansion were also seen in some patients who did not respond. In the 0.1-3.0 mg/kg groups, partial responders were among the patients with the lowest normalized peripheral clonal expansion, particularly in CD8+ T cells. Clonal expansion of both CD4+ and CD8+ blood T cells was observed from baseline to week 6 at doses 0.1 to 3.0 mg/kg. Which antigens the clonally expanded peripheral T cells were specific for was not determined. On average, CD8+ T cells showed more expanded clones than CD4+ T cells after ivuxolimab.

Patients with a history of autoimmune disease or receiving systemic immunosuppression were excluded from the trial. Peripheral blood for TCR sequencing was collected from all dose cohorts at baseline, on cycle 4 day 1, and on cycle 7 day 1. The samples were drawn from a first-in-human, open-label, multicenter phase I dose-escalation trial of ivuxolimab. The trial enrolled adults with locally advanced or metastatic head and neck squamous cell, hepatocellular, melanoma or renal cell carcinoma. CD4+ and CD8+ T cells were sorted separately from peripheral blood before TCR sequencing. Genomic DNA was extracted from sorted cells for sequencing of the TCRbeta CDR3 region. The immunoSEQ Assay was used for sequencing of TCRbeta CDR3 regions. Drawn from immuneACCESS, this table holds only the in-frame rearrangements with V and J called that TCRdb kept. Clones are partly lost; checked studies trace under half to an unresolved V gene and leave the rest unexplained. This sample lists about 58,000 clones; more than 70% were detected once. The ten largest account for 1% of the sample.

This clone turned up a few times. This receptor's antigen is unknown. Base-call qualities are not available, and no considerably larger clone is one nucleotide away. From a lookup of the germline V gene, CDR1 and CDR2 are SGHTA and FQGNSA. The CDR3 has 18 amino acids, counting the end cysteine and phenylalanine. Of all the DNA, just the CDR3 is kept, 54 bases in frame from base 1. V gives up 1 base and J gives up 5 bases, and the segment between their germline ends measures 18 bases. The sample consisted of CD4+ or CD8+ T cells sorted from blood, taken in a trial of the OX40 agonist ivuxolimab. This receptor chain uses TRBV7-2 and TRBJ1-6; the D region possibly corresponds to TRBD1 (6 bases align). This clonotype was sampled from an adult with an advanced solid tumor such as melanoma, head and neck, liver or kidney cancer. The nucleotide sequence is given as TGTGCCAGCAGCTTAGGCTCCCGGGGGGCGTTAAATAATTCACCCCTCCACTTT. Its product reads: CASSLGSRGALNNSPLHF.